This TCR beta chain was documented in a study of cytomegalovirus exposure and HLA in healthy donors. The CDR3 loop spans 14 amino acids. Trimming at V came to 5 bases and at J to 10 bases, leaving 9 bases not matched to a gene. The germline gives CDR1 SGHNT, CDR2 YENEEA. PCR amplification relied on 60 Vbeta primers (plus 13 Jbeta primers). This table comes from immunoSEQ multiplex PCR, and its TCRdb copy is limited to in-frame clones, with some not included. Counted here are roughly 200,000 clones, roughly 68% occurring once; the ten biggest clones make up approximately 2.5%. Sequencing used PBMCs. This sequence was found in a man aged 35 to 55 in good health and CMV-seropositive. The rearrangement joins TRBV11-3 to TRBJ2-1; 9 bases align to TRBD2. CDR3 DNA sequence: TGTGCCAGCAGCCCGGGACTAGCTCTTGGAGAGCAGTTCTTC. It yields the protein CASSPGLALGEQFF. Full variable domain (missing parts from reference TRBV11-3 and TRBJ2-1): EAGVVQSPRYKIIEKKQPVAFWCNPISGHNTLYWYLQNLGQGPELLIRYENEEAVDDSQLPKDRFSAERLKGVDSTLKIQPAELGDSAVYLCASSPGLALGEQFFGPGTRLTVL.